This T cell receptor (beta chain) was obtained from a study of blood T cell repertoires in COVID-19. Background on the study: Spain, Italy and the United States supplied samples that represented acute and convalescent COVID-19. Sample material is recorded as cDNA or gDNA derived from T cells, B-cell-depleted T cells, or PBMCs.

The CDR3 totals 14 residues. Germline V gene sequence: CDR1 SGHNT, CDR2 YYREEE (reference sequence). Trimming pared 0 bases from V and 7 bases from J, leaving 8 bases between. The repertoire was sequenced with immunoSEQ multiplex PCR; TCRdb's copy has only in-frame clones and lacks some. The table shows some 130,000 clones, with about four fifths occurring only once. The receptor comes from a woman of 80 years or more with acute or convalescent COVID-19. Input material: peripheral blood. The chain couples TRBV5-4 to TRBJ1-6; D gene uncertain. The CDR3 region has the DNA TGTGCCAGCAGCTTGGACCACACCAATTCACCCCTCCACTTT. It is translated as CASSLDHTNSPLHF.